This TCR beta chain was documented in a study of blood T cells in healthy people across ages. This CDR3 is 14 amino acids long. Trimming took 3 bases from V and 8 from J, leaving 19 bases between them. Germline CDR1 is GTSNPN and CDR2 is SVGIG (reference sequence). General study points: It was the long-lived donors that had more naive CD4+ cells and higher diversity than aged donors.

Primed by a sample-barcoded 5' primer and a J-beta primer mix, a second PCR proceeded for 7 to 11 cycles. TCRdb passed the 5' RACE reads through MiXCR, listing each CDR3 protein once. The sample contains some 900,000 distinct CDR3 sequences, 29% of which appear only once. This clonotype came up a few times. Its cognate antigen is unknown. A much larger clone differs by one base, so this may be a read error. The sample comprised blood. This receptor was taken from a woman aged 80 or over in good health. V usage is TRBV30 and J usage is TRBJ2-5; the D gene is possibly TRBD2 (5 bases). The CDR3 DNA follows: TGTGCCTGGAGGGTAAAGGCGGGTTCCGGAACCCAGTACTTC. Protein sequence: CAWRVKAGSGTQYF. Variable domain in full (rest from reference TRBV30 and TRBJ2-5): SQTIHQWPATLVQPVGSPLSLECTVEGTSNPNLYWYRQAAGRGLQLLFYSVGIGQISSEVPQNLSASRPQDRQFILSSKKLLLSDSGFYLCAWRVKAGSGTQYFGPGTRLLVL.